These 25 T cell receptor beta chains were all obtained from the same sample, sequenced in a study of cytomegalovirus exposure and HLA in healthy donors. Both 60 Vbeta primers and 13 Jbeta primers went into the PCR. TCRdb's table, derived via immunoSEQ multiplex PCR, lists solely in-frame clones and lacks some. This sample has some 70,000 clones, with over 70% found just once. The sample comprised PBMCs. These receptors all stem from a male donor in good health and CMV-seropositive.

The chain recombines TRBV4-3 with TRBJ1-2; D is perhaps TRBD1 (5 bases). V lost 3 bases and J 5 bases, leaving 10 bases between the germline ends. CDR3 length: 13 residues. Germline assignment: CDR1 LGHNA and CDR2 YSLEER. CDR3 bases: TGCGCCAGCAGCCACCGACAGTTGTATGGCTACACCTTC. Translated: CASSHRQLYGYTF.

The rearrangement links TRBV7-8 to TRBJ2-7; TRBD1 aligns across 10 bases. The V gene's germline CDR1 is SGHVS and CDR2 FQNEAQ. The V gene end was trimmed by 8 bases and the J gene end by 2 bases; junction bases not matched to a gene: 0. The CDR3 loop spans 12 amino acids. This CDR3 is CASGQGAYEQYF. The CDR3 DNA reads as TGTGCCAGCGGACAGGGGGCCTACGAGCAGTACTTC.

The chain combines TRBV29-1 with TRBJ1-5; tentatively, D is TRBD1 (6 bases). Germline V gene sequence: CDR1 SQVTM, CDR2 ANQGSEA. V was shortened by 5 bases and J by 2 bases, with 10 bases between the two germline ends. This CDR3 contains 13 residues. The DNA of the CDR3 is TGCAGCGTTAAAGGGGGGGGCAATCAGCCCCAGCATTTT. Its protein product is CSVKGGGNQPQHF.

The V gene is TRBV9, the J gene TRBJ2-1; TRBD2 aligns across 7 bases. Trimming took 2 bases from V and 4 from J; bases not matched to a gene: 9. The CDR3 contains 16 residues. Germline values: CDR1 SGDLS, CDR2 YYNGEE. CDR3: CASSVHARGGYNEQFF. The CDR3 DNA follows: TGTGCCAGCAGCGTGCATGCTCGGGGAGGGTACAATGAGCAGTTCTTC.

The sample holds one count of this clone. CDR3 in DNA: TGTGCCAGCAGCCAAGGGGCCGCGACAGGGTTGACAGATACGCAGTATTTT. It specifies CASSQGAATGLTDTQYF. J is TRBJ2-3 and V is TRBV14; 7 bases line up with TRBD1. Germline CDR1 and CDR2: SGHDN and FVKESK. V shed 1 base, J shed 3 bases, and the junction held 10 bases outside the gene matches. This CDR3 spans 17 amino acids.

The gene calls are TRBV12-5 and TRBJ1-2; TRBD1 is a possible D gene (5 bases). This CDR3 region has 14 residues. Trimming took off 6 bases at V and 8 bases at J, with 19 bases between the two ends. Germline CDR1 is LGHNT and CDR2 is FRNRAP. CDR3 sequence reads: CASGQQPGLSGYTF. Here the CDR3 DNA reads TGTGCTAGTGGCCAACAACCAGGGTTAAGCGGCTACACCTTC.

CDR3 protein: CASSQESGGQGYGYTF. The CDR3 DNA follows: TGCGCCAGCAGCCAAGAGTCTGGGGGACAGGGATATGGCTACACCTTC. V is TRBV4-3 and J is TRBJ1-2, with 9 bases aligning to TRBD1. Germline assignment: CDR1 LGHNA and CDR2 YSLEER. The V segment lost 0 bases and the J segment 5 bases; nucleotides outside the gene matches: 7. The CDR3 is 16 residues long.

This clone was found a few times. V is TRBV14 and J is TRBJ1-3, with D unclear. The CDR3 has 15 amino acids. V lost 3 bases and J lost 0, with 9 bases in between. Germline CDR1 SGHDN, CDR2 FVKESK. CDR3: CASSQQAYSGNTIYF. CDR3 in DNA: TGTGCCAGCAGCCAGCAGGCCTACTCTGGAAACACCATATATTTT.

V gene TRBV7-9 combines with J gene TRBJ2-3; TRBD2 matches 16 bases. Germline V gene sequence: CDR1 SEHNR, CDR2 FQNEAQ (reference sequence). CDR3 size: 16 residues. V lost 4 bases, J lost 6 bases, and 4 bases stayed unmatched. In DNA, the CDR3 is TGTGCCAGCAGCTCCGGGACTAGCGGGGGGGCCGATACGCAGTATTTT. Its translation is CASSSGTSGGADTQYF.

CDR3 DNA: TGTGCCAGCAGCGTAGAGGGCGGGGGAGGTGTAGAGACCCAGTACTTC. Translated: CASSVEGGGGVETQYF. This chain joins TRBV9 and TRBJ2-5; 7 bases match TRBD2. Trimming removed 0 bases from V and 4 bases from J; junction bases left unmatched: 9. Per the germline V gene, CDR1 is SGDLS and CDR2 is YYNGEE. The CDR3 is made up of 16 amino acids.

The DNA of the CDR3 is TGTGCCAGTAGTACGCCCGGGACAGGGGGGAACACTGAAGCTTTCTTT. Translation gives CASSTPGTGGNTEAFF. V and J are TRBV19 and TRBJ1-1, with TRBD1 matching 11 bases. CDR3 length: 16 residues. V was clipped by 4 bases and J by 1 base; unmatched bases: 5. Germline assignment: CDR1 LNHDA and CDR2 SQIVND (reference sequence). Using reference TRBV19 and TRBJ1-1 for the parts outside the CDR3, the full variable domain is DGGITQSPKYLFRKEGQNVTLSCEQNLNHDAMYWYRQDPGQGLRLIYYSQIVNDFQKGDIAEGYSVSREKKESFPLTVTSAQKNPTAFYLCASSTPGTGGNTEAFFGQGTRLTVV.

Notes on this clone: This same CDR3 is encoded by further DNA sequences in the sample. This sequence joins TRBV6-5 and TRBJ2-7, with TRBD1 identical over 7 bases. This CDR3 is built from 14 residues. The germline CDR1 and CDR2 sequences are MNHEY and SVGAGI. Trimming cost V 2 bases and J 0 bases; bases outside gene matches: 1. CDR3 region: CASSYRDSSYEQYF. The CDR3 region has the DNA TGTGCCAGCAGTTACCGGGACAGCTCCTACGAGCAGTACTTC.

The V and J genes are TRBV11-1 and TRBJ1-2; 8 bases map to TRBD1. V lost 7 bases and J lost 2; bases outside the gene matches: 9. The CDR3 consists of 15 residues. Germline-derived CDR1 and CDR2 are SGHAT and FQDESV (reference sequence). The CDR3 sequence is CASTGPGQENYGYTF. CDR3 coding DNA: TGTGCCAGCACTGGGCCGGGACAGGAAAACTATGGCTACACCTTC.

The J gene is TRBJ2-7, the V gene TRBV6-5, with 7 bases identical to TRBD1. CDR1 is MNHEY and CDR2 is SVGAGI in the germline V gene. V was pared by 6 bases and J by 6 bases, with 8 bases of the junction left unmatched. CDR3 length equals 13 residues. CDR3 DNA sequence: TGTGCCAGCAGCCCCGACAGGGCGGGCGAGCAGTACTTC. Amino acid sequence: CASSPDRAGEQYF.

About this clone itself: Other DNA sequences in the sample encode the same CDR3. The chain is built from TRBV4-3 and TRBJ1-5; 10 nucleotides match TRBD1. CDR1 and CDR2 from the germline V gene are LGHNA and YSLEER. This CDR3 spans 15 amino acids. V trimming: 1 base; J trimming: 4 bases; junction bases outside the gene matches: 1. CDR3 amino acids: CASSQGTGGNQPQHF. CDR3 DNA sequence: TGCGCCAGCAGCCAAGGGACAGGGGGAAATCAGCCCCAGCATTTT.

In this sample, this clone turned up a few times. The chain joins TRBV27 to TRBJ1-2; tentatively, D is TRBD1 (5 bases). V was shortened by 0 bases and J by 4 bases, with 15 bases between the two germline ends. Germline assignment: CDR1 MNHEY and CDR2 SMNVEV (reference sequence). The CDR3 length is 16 residues. The CDR3 loop is CASSLSMAGNIYGYTF. The DNA of the CDR3 is TGTGCCAGCAGTTTATCGATGGCAGGGAACATCTATGGCTACACCTTC.

This clone was seen a handful of times. The V call is TRBV13, the J call TRBJ1-4; TRBD1 is a possible D gene (6 bases). CDR3 size: 14 residues. The V and J ends lost 2 bases and 8 bases respectively, with 12 bases between them. Germline V gene data show CDR1 as PRHDT and CDR2 as FYEKMQ (reference sequence). CDR3 bases: TGTGCCAGCAGCTTAAGACGGACAGTAGAAAAACTGTTTTTT. This gives the protein CASSLRRTVEKLFF.

This chain uses TRBV5-6 with TRBJ1-1, with D maybe TRBD1 (5 bases). Germline CDR1 SGHDT, CDR2 YYEEEE. Trimming left V 1 base short and J 4 bases short, with 8 bases between. This CDR3 contains 13 residues. CDR3 DNA sequence: TGTGCCAGCAGCTTGCGGACATTCACTGAAGCTTTCTTT. Its translation is CASSLRTFTEAFF.

The chain carries TRBV5-6 and TRBJ2-7; D is undetermined. This CDR3 has 12 residues. Trimming removed 0 bases at V and 5 bases at J, with 6 bases between. The V gene's germline CDR1 is SGHDT and CDR2 YYEEEE. The CDR3 here is CASSLAGHEQYF. The CDR3 nucleotides are TGTGCCAGCAGCTTGGCAGGCCACGAGCAGTACTTC. Full variable domain (missing parts from reference TRBV5-6 and TRBJ2-7): DAGVTQSPTHLIKTRGQQVTLRCSPKSGHDTVSWYQQALGQGPQFIFQYYEEEERQRGNFPDRFSGHQFPNYSSELNVNALLLGDSALYLCASSLAGHEQYFGPGTRLTVT.

This chain joins TRBV25-1 and TRBJ1-6, with D uncertain. V was cut by 6 bases and J by 4 bases, with 16 bases left in between. Germline V gene lookup returns CDR1 MGHDK and CDR2 SYGVNS. The CDR3 runs to 16 residues. CDR3 in amino acids: CASSPSVGIYNSPLHF. CDR3 in DNA: TGTGCCAGCAGCCCCTCGGTCGGGATATATAATTCACCCCTCCACTTT.

This clone was seen only a few times. As DNA, the CDR3 is TGTGCCAGCAGCCAGGACAGGAGTGCATACAATGAGCAGTTCTTC. It encodes CASSQDRSAYNEQFF. The chain employs TRBV6-1 and TRBJ2-1; 7 nucleotides match TRBD1. With 6 bases clipped from V and 4 bases from J, the junction kept 9 bases outside the gene matches. CDR3 length equals 15 residues. In germline, CDR1 is MNHNS, CDR2 SASEGT.

V is TRBV5-4 and J is TRBJ2-2; 7 bases are shared with TRBD2. The ends lost 4 bases at V and 4 bases at J; junction bases unmatched: 7. The CDR3 runs 15 residues. Germline CDR1 reads SGHNT; CDR2 reads YYREEE (reference sequence). The DNA of the CDR3 is TGTGCCAGCAGCCCGACTAGCCCAGGCACCGGGGAGCTGTTTTTT. Protein product: CASSPTSPGTGELFF.

This chain uses TRBV7-3 with TRBJ1-1; 9 bases align to TRBD1. This CDR3 has 15 residues. Unmatched junction bases numbered 2, after V lost 0 bases and J lost 3 bases. Germline lookup yields CDR1 SGHTA and CDR2 FQGTGA. CDR3 nucleotides: TGTGCCAGCAGCTTAACCCGGACAGGGGACACTGAAGCTTTCTTT. As protein: CASSLTRTGDTEAFF.

V and J are TRBV9 and TRBJ1-1; TRBD1 aligns across 9 bases. CDR1 is SGDLS, CDR2 YYNGEE, per germline. The CDR3 contains 16 residues. The V and J ends lost 3 bases and 6 bases, in that order; junction bases with no gene match: 12. The CDR3 DNA is TGTGCCAGCAGCGCCTCCCGGGACAGGGTAATTCCTGAAGCTTTCTTT. Amino acid sequence: CASSASRDRVIPEAFF.

This chain links TRBV7-2 with TRBJ2-7; TRBD1 matches 8 bases. This CDR3 comprises 16 residues. The V segment lost 1 base and the J segment 2 bases; nucleotides outside the gene matches: 7. The germline CDR1 and CDR2 sequences are SGHTA and FQGNSA. The CDR3 loop is CASSLGIGTGAYEQYF. CDR3 sequence (DNA): TGTGCCAGCAGCTTAGGTATCGGGACAGGTGCCTACGAGCAGTACTTC.